Listed below are T cell receptor beta chains from one sample, sequenced in a study of blood T cells in healthy people across ages. One entry per CDR3 protein, called by TCRdb with MiXCR from the 5' RACE reads. Of 1.5 million to 1.9 million distinct CDR3 sequences in the sample, approximately 43% were seen once. What was sequenced was blood. All receptors come from a woman aged 18-35 years in good health. Both conserved end residues are part of each CDR3. The order of the fields is clone size, V gene, J gene, D gene, CDR3 DNA, CDR3 protein. The D gene is left open where the match is weak. The listing skips clone size in some rows; elsewhere it reads once, few, many or a size class.

>many|TRBV6-5|TRBJ1-2|TRBD1
TGTGCCAGCAGTAAGACCCGGACAGGGCTAAACTATGGCTACACCTTC
CASSKTRTGLNYGYTF
>few|TRBV20-1|TRBJ1-2|TRBD1
TGCAGTGCTTCCGGGACAGGGGCTTGGGGTTATGGCTACACCTTC
CSASGTGAWGYGYTF
>NA|TRBV3-1|TRBJ1-5|NA
TGTGCCAGCAGCCAAGTAAGAGGGGTAGGGCAGCCCCAGCATTTT
CASSQVRGVGQPQHF
>many|TRBV11-2|TRBJ2-1|NA
TGTGCCAGCACCCCCGGGCAGGTGGGCGATGAGCAGTTCTTC
CASTPGQVGDEQFF
>NA|TRBV20-1|TRBJ2-1|NA
TGCAGTGCTAGAGATCGGCAGGGGTCCTACAATGAGCAGTTCTTC
CSARDRQGSYNEQFF
>NA|TRBV29-1|TRBJ2-5|NA
TGCAGCGTTGTCTCCCAGGGTTGGTACCAAGAGACCCAGTACTTC
CSVVSQGWYQETQYF
>NA|TRBV20-1|TRBJ2-7|TRBD1
TGCAGTGCTAGAGTTCCAGGGGGCCTTTCCTACAATGAGCAGTACTTC
CSARVPGGLSYNEQYF
>NA|TRBV7-9|TRBJ2-5|TRBD2
TGTGCCAGCAGCTTAGGAGCGGGAATGAAAGAGACCCAGTACTTC
CASSLGAGMKETQYF
>NA|TRBV30|TRBJ1-5|NA
TGTGCCTGGAGTACGAACTGGCAGGGTGGTCAGCCCCAGCATTTT
CAWSTNWQGGQPQHF
>few|TRBV28|TRBJ1-2|NA
TGTGCCAGCAGTTTATTGGTACAGTCAATCGGGGGCTACACCTTC
CASSLLVQSIGGYTF
>NA|TRBV29-1|TRBJ2-7|TRBD1
TGCAGCGTGAGGGGGACAGTACTTTCCTACGAGCAGTACTTC
CSVRGTVLSYEQYF
>few|TRBV4-2|TRBJ1-1|TRBD1
TGTGCCAGCAGCCAAGATTTAACAGGGGGGAACACTGAAGCTTTCTTT
CASSQDLTGGNTEAFF
>NA|TRBV1|TRBJ1-1|NA
TGCACCAGCAGCCAAGGAGATGGGCCGACAGGGGCCACTGAAGCTTTCTTT
CTSSQGDGPTGATEAFF
>NA|TRBV7-2|TRBJ1-1|NA
TGTGCCAGCAGCTTAGGGGTATGGCGAACGACTGAAGCTTTCTTT
CASSLGVWRTTEAFF
>few|TRBV20-1|TRBJ2-7|TRBD2
TGCAGTGCTAGTGCCGCAAGCGGGAGGGCCCACGAGCAGTACTTC
CSASAASGRAHEQYF
>NA|TRBV18|TRBJ1-1|NA
TGTGCCAGCTCACCTGACAGTCACACTGAAGCTTTCTTT
CASSPDSHTEAFF
>NA|TRBV6-2/TRBV6-3|TRBJ1-4|NA
TGTGCCAGCAGACACGAGAAGGAAAAACTGTTTTTT
CASRHEKEKLFF
>few|TRBV28|TRBJ1-6|NA
TGTGCCAGCAGTTTAGTCCAGGGGAGTTCACCCCTCCACTTT
CASSLVQGSSPLHF
>NA|TRBV4-1|TRBJ1-1|NA
TGCGCCAGCAGCCAAGATGGGCCAGCCAACACTGAAGCTTTCTTT
CASSQDGPANTEAFF
>NA|TRBV10-3|TRBJ2-5|NA
TGTGCCATCAGACCAGGGGAAATTTATGAGCAGTACTTC
CAIRPGEIYEQYF
>NA|TRBV4-1|TRBJ1-5|NA
TGCGCCAGCAGCCAAGATACGATTAGCAATCAGCCCCAGCATTTT
CASSQDTISNQPQHF
>NA|TRBV2|TRBJ1-5|NA
TGTGCCAGCAGTGAGGAGGGGACCAATCAGCCCCAGCATTTT
CASSEEGTNQPQHF
>NA|TRBV4-3|TRBJ2-5|NA
TGCGCCAGCAGCCAAGATCCGGTATCAGAGACCCAGTACTTC
CASSQDPVSETQYF
>NA|TRBV7-9|TRBJ2-7|NA
TGTGCCAGCAGCCGCCCACCTCGGGAGTTTGAGCAGTACTTC
CASSRPPREFEQYF
>NA|TRBV7-2|TRBJ2-7|NA
TGTGCCAGCAGCTTAGTTGTGAACGTTAACTACGAGCAGTACTTC
CASSLVVNVNYEQYF
>NA|TRBV20-1|TRBJ2-3|NA
TGCAGTGCTAGTTCAACGGGGCGCACAGATACGCAGTATTTT
CSASSTGRTDTQYF
>few|TRBV27|TRBJ2-2|NA
TGTGCCAGCCATTCAGCGATCACCGGGGAGCTGTTTTTT
CASHSAITGELFF
>few|TRBV20-1|TRBJ2-5|NA
TGCAGTGCCTCTGGACGTCACCAAGAGACCCAGTACTTC
CSASGRHQETQYF
>NA|TRBV10-3|TRBJ1-1|TRBD1
TGTGCCATCAGTGAGTCCCGGGACAGGGGACTAAACACTGAAGCTTTCTTT
CAISESRDRGLNTEAFF
>NA|TRBV29-1|TRBJ2-7|NA
TGCAGCGTAGGCAGCAGGGGCGAGCAGTACTTC
CSVGSRGEQYF
>NA|TRBV12-3/TRBV12-4|TRBJ2-1|NA
TGTGCCAGCAGTTTCCGGGGGGCAGGACTCAATGAGCAGTTCTTC
CASSFRGAGLNEQFF
>NA|TRBV7-9|TRBJ1-4|NA
TGTGCCAGCAGCCCCCACCCCGGACAGCGTTTAAGAGAAAAACTGTTTTTT
CASSPHPGQRLREKLFF
>few|TRBV4-3|TRBJ2-1|NA
TGCGCCAGCAGCCAGGACACTCTAGGCGGATACAATGAGCAGTTCTTC
CASSQDTLGGYNEQFF
>NA|TRBV4-3|TRBJ2-3|NA
TGCGCCAGCAGCCATGCGACCCACTCTACTAGCACAGATACGCAGTATTTT
CASSHATHSTSTDTQYF
>few|TRBV14|TRBJ1-5|NA
TGTGCCAGCAGCCACCATTCCTTCAATCAGCCCCAGCATTTT
CASSHHSFNQPQHF
>few|TRBV7-9|TRBJ2-5|NA
TGTGCCAGCAGCTACGCCCCAGAGACCCAGTACTTC
CASSYAPETQYF
>few|TRBV2|TRBJ1-2|NA
TGTGCCCGCGCAGAGGCTAACTATGGCTACACCTTC
CARAEANYGYTF
>NA|TRBV28|TRBJ2-7|NA
TGTGCCAGCAGTTTATCGTGGGGGCTGTTATACGAGCAGTACTTC
CASSLSWGLLYEQYF
>NA|TRBV4-1|TRBJ2-3|TRBD2
TGCGCCAGCAGCCAAGATGGCCTAGCGGGAGTTGTAGATACGCAGTATTTT
CASSQDGLAGVVDTQYF
>NA|TRBV6-5|TRBJ1-1|TRBD1
TGTGCCAGCAGAAGACAGGGTCGGATCACTGAAGCTTTCTTT
CASRRQGRITEAFF
>NA|TRBV7-9|TRBJ2-7|TRBD2
TGTGCCAGCAGCTTTTCCATGGGACTAGCGGCATATGAGCAGTACTTC
CASSFSMGLAAYEQYF
>few|TRBV20-1|TRBJ2-3|NA
TGCAGTGGGATTGGGAGCACAGATACGCAGTATTTT
CSGIGSTDTQYF
>once|TRBV7-2|TRBJ2-7|NA
TGTGCCAACAGCTTAGTCCCAGGGTTGTACGAGCAGTACTTC
CANSLVPGLYEQYF
>few|TRBV29-1|TRBJ1-1|NA
TGCAGCGTTCAGGCCGGGCTAGGGAACACTGAAGCTTTCTTT
CSVQAGLGNTEAFF
>few|TRBV20-1|TRBJ2-3|NA
TGCAGTGCTAGGGAGAGGGAGGTCGCCACAGATACGCAGTATTTT
CSAREREVATDTQYF
>few|TRBV4-2|TRBJ1-6|NA
TGTGCCAGCAGCCAAGTAACAGCCAGCTCCTATAATTCACCCCTCCACTTT
CASSQVTASSYNSPLHF
>NA|TRBV20-1|TRBJ2-7|TRBD2
TGCAGTGCGTATCTAGCGGGAGGCGAGCAGTACTTC
CSAYLAGGEQYF
>many|TRBV11-1|TRBJ2-7|TRBD1
TGTGCCAGCAGCTTATGGGGACAGGGTACCTACGAGCAGTACTTC
CASSLWGQGTYEQYF
>few|TRBV27|TRBJ2-3|TRBD2
TGTGCCAGCAGTCGACGACTAGCGGGAGTTGTAGATACGCAGTATTTT
CASSRRLAGVVDTQYF
>few|TRBV20-1|TRBJ2-7|NA
TGCAGTGCACTCCGTATGCGGTACGAGCAGTACTTC
CSALRMRYEQYF